The 8 T cell receptor beta chains listed next were all sequenced from one sample in a study of Ad26.COV2.S vaccination and SARS-CoV-2 variants. Generated by immunoSEQ multiplex PCR, the TCRdb table keeps only in-frame clones and is missing some. The table records some 290,000 clones, about 86% of them present only once. Treatment in this sample: roughly 20 received Ad26.COV2.S at low or high dose, single or two shots; about 5 received placebo; per-sample allocation not given. All samples were drawn on day 63, counting from the first vaccine or placebo injection. This material consisted of peripheral blood, taken in a trial of Ad26.COV2.S vaccine versus placebo. The source is a person aged 18-65 years who received the Ad26.COV2.S COVID-19 vaccine or a placebo.

The genes are TRBV25-1 and TRBJ2-5; 15 nucleotides agree with TRBD2. Germline V lookup: CDR1 MGHDK, CDR2 SYGVNS. CDR3 length equals 13 residues. J gave up 4 bases and V 10 bases, and 1 base lay outside the gene matches. The CDR3 sequence is CATGLAGGETQYF. CDR3 bases: TGTGCCACGGGACTAGCGGGGGGAGAGACCCAGTACTTC.

This clone was seen only a few times. The chain uses TRBV15 and TRBJ2-7; D perhaps matches TRBD2 (6 bases). The CDR3 is 14 amino acids. The V and J ends lost 0 bases and 6 bases respectively, with 12 bases between them. Germline V gene lookup returns CDR1 LNHNV and CDR2 YYDKDF (reference sequence). The CDR3 DNA follows: TGTGCCACCAGCAGAGATAGTGGGGGGAGCGAGCAGTACTTC. It codes for CATSRDSGGSEQYF.

This clone was counted a single time. V is TRBV7-9 and J is TRBJ2-5, with 9 bases fitting TRBD1. V shed 9 bases, J shed 5 bases, and the junction held 13 bases outside the gene matches. Looked up from germline, CDR1 is SEHNR and CDR2 is FQNEAQ (reference sequence). This CDR3 contains 15 residues. Written as DNA, the CDR3 is TGTGCCAGTCAAGAGCGGACAGGGGCAGGGGAGACCCAGTACTTC. Its protein is CASQERTGAGETQYF.

The rearrangement joins TRBV2 to TRBJ2-2; D possibly matches TRBD1 or TRBD2 (6 bases each). The V end lost 7 bases, the J end lost 2 bases, and 14 bases lay between the germline ends. The germline gives CDR1 SNHLY, CDR2 FYNNEI. CDR3 size: 15 residues. The CDR3 here is CASKGRGHNTGELFF. CDR3 DNA: TGTGCCAGCAAGGGACGGGGGCATAACACCGGGGAGCTGTTTTTT. Based on the CDR3 plus reference TRBV2 and TRBJ2-2, the full variable domain is EPEVTQTPSHQVTQMGQEVILRCVPISNHLYFYWYRQILGQKVEFLVSFYNNEISEKSEIFDDQFSVERPDGSNFTLKIRSTKLEDSAMYFCASKGRGHNTGELFFGEGSRLTVL.

J is TRBJ1-1 and V is TRBV5-1; D possibly corresponds to TRBD1 (6 bases). Trimming shortened V by 2 bases and J by 5 bases, and 16 bases separated the two germline ends. CDR1 and CDR2 from the germline V gene are SGHRS and YFSETQ. This CDR3 has 15 amino acids. The CDR3 here is CASSLLSTGGTEAFF. In DNA, the CDR3 is TGCGCCAGCAGCTTACTCTCGACAGGAGGAACTGAAGCTTTCTTT.

This sequence joins TRBV7-2 and TRBJ2-3; 8 nucleotides align to TRBD2. With V trimmed by 5 bases and J by 4 bases, 11 bases remained unmatched. The CDR3 loop spans 16 amino acids. Germline V CDR1 and CDR2: SGHTA, FQGNSA. The CDR3 region has the DNA TGTGCCAGCAGCCATGCTAGCCGGGGGGGGGCAGATACGCAGTATTTT. The encoded protein is CASSHASRGGADTQYF.

The chain is built from TRBV2 and TRBJ2-2; no definite D call. This CDR3 has 15 amino acids. V was clipped by 7 bases and J by 4 bases, with 16 bases between them. Germline V lookup: CDR1 SNHLY, CDR2 FYNNEI. The CDR3 DNA reads TGTGCCAGCAAAGAGATTCAAACGGGCACCGGGGAGCTGTTTTTT. Translating it yields CASKEIQTGTGELFF.

This clone was detected once. This chain uses TRBV6-5 with TRBJ2-1; tentatively, D is TRBD1 (5 bases). The CDR3 totals 16 residues. The V and J ends lost 1 base and 5 bases respectively, with 15 bases between them. Germline V lookup: CDR1 MNHEY, CDR2 SVGAGI. CDR3 region: CASSYLGVSSDNEQFF. In DNA form, the CDR3 reads TGTGCCAGCAGTTACTTAGGGGTCAGTTCTGACAATGAGCAGTTCTTC.